A selection of T cell receptor beta chains follows, all from one sample in a study of PD-1 blockade in classical Hodgkin lymphoma. Here immunoSEQ multiplex PCR was the method, and the copy in TCRdb shows in-frame clones only, minus some. Seen here are around 13,000 clones, 80% to 90% observed once, and the top ten hold 16%. Sequences were derived from peripheral blood mononuclear cells (PBMCs), sampled before the fourth cycle of nivolumab. The receptors were sampled from a human donor with classical Hodgkin lymphoma. CDR3s include the opening cysteine and the closing phenylalanine or tryptophan. A D gene is named only where the DNA matches it firmly. Clone size is not always given. Where it is, it says once, few, many or a class for expanded clones.

J: TRBJ2-1; D: TRBD2; size: -; V: TRBV9; CDR3: CASSVVGGTYNEQFF; DNA: TGTGCCAGCAGCGTAGTGGGGGGGACCTACAATGAGCAGTTCTTC
J: TRBJ1-1; D: -; size: once; V: TRBV7-6; CDR3: CASSPIISGAGSTEAFF; DNA: TGTGCCAGCAGCCCCATCATTTCCGGGGCGGGGAGCACTGAAGCTTTCTTT
J: TRBJ1-1; D: -; size: -; V: TRBV5-4; CDR3: CASSLGGRGTEAFF; DNA: TGTGCCAGCAGCTTGGGGGGCAGGGGCACTGAAGCTTTCTTT
J: TRBJ2-3; D: -; size: -; V: TRBV28; CDR3: CASSVTVLGGTQYF; DNA: TGTGCCAGCAGTGTGACTGTCTTGGGAGGTACGCAGTATTTT
J: TRBJ2-2; D: -; size: large; V: TRBV6-4; CDR3: CASSESGDTGELFF; DNA: TGTGCCAGCAGTGAATCTGGCGACACCGGGGAGCTGTTTTTT
J: TRBJ1-1; D: -; size: few; V: TRBV5-1; CDR3: CASSDPNRASTEAFF; DNA: TGCGCCAGCAGCGATCCCAACAGGGCCTCCACTGAAGCTTTCTTT
J: TRBJ2-2; D: TRBD1; size: -; V: TRBV7-2; CDR3: CASSPTGPGELFF; DNA: TGTGCCAGCAGCCCGACAGGGCCCGGGGAGCTGTTTTTT
J: TRBJ1-6; D: -; size: -; V: TRBV7-6; CDR3: CASSLVGEGSPLHF; DNA: TGTGCCAGCAGCTTAGTAGGGGAAGGTTCACCCCTCCACTTT
J: TRBJ1-1; D: -; size: -; V: TRBV6-9; CDR3: CASALPQGGPSQAFF; DNA: TGTGCCAGCGCCCTACCTCAAGGAGGCCCCTCTCAAGCTTTCTTT
J: TRBJ2-2; D: -; size: -; V: TRBV6-1; CDR3: CASKPQPTGELFF; DNA: TGTGCCAGCAAGCCCCAACCCACCGGGGAGCTGTTTTTT
J: TRBJ1-2; D: -; size: -; V: TRBV7-9; CDR3: CASSAPGQGHGYTF; DNA: TGTGCCAGCAGCGCGCCGGGACAAGGACATGGCTACACCTTC
J: TRBJ2-7; D: -; size: -; V: TRBV9; CDR3: CASGREGAANEQYF; DNA: TGTGCCAGCGGCCGGGAGGGGGCCGCAAACGAGCAGTACTTC
J: TRBJ2-1; D: TRBD2; size: -; V: TRBV19; CDR3: CASSIDGQSGGHASNNEQFF; DNA: TGTGCCAGTAGTATAGATGGCCAGAGCGGGGGACACGCCAGTAACAATGAGCAGTTCTTC
J: TRBJ2-1; D: TRBD1; size: few; V: TRBV15; CDR3: CATSRESGTGANEQFF; DNA: TGTGCCACCAGCAGAGAGTCCGGGACAGGGGCCAATGAGCAGTTCTTC
J: TRBJ1-6; D: -; size: few; V: TRBV30; CDR3: CASARDYNSPLHF; DNA: TGTGCCTCCGCCCGGGACTATAATTCACCCCTCCACTTT
J: TRBJ2-1; D: TRBD2; size: -; V: TRBV6-1; CDR3: CASSGTSGAYNEQFF; DNA: TGTGCCAGCAGTGGGACTAGCGGGGCATACAATGAGCAGTTCTTC
J: TRBJ2-1; D: TRBD1; size: -; V: TRBV4-1; CDR3: CASSHGQGWYNEQFF; DNA: TGCGCCAGCAGCCATGGACAGGGGTGGTACAATGAGCAGTTCTTC
J: TRBJ2-3; D: TRBD1; size: once; V: TRBV27; CDR3: CASSASGTGWVDTQYF; DNA: TGTGCCAGCAGTGCCTCCGGGACAGGGTGGGTAGATACGCAGTATTTT
J: TRBJ2-5; D: -; size: few; V: TRBV25-1; CDR3: CASSGVYAAPGVQETQYF; DNA: TGTGCCAGCAGTGGGGTATATGCTGCTCCCGGGGTCCAAGAGACCCAGTACTTC
J: TRBJ1-4; D: -; size: few; V: TRBV7-6; CDR3: CASSSSEGRWEKLFF; DNA: TGTGCCAGCAGCTCGTCTGAGGGACGGTGGGAAAAACTGTTTTTT
J: TRBJ2-7; D: -; size: once; V: TRBV2; CDR3: CASYLELSYEQYF; DNA: TGTGCCAGCTATCTCGAACTCTCCTACGAGCAGTACTTC
J: TRBJ2-7; D: -; size: -; V: TRBV5-6; CDR3: CASSLGTPTYEQYF; DNA: TGTGCCAGCAGCTTAGGGACACCAACCTACGAGCAGTACTTC
J: TRBJ2-7; D: -; size: -; V: TRBV18; CDR3: CASSPGYEQYF; DNA: TGTGCCAGCTCACCTGGCTACGAGCAGTACTTC
J: TRBJ2-5; D: TRBD2; size: -; V: TRBV4-3; CDR3: CASSQEPSGGKETQYF; DNA: TGCGCCAGCAGCCAAGAGCCTAGCGGGGGGAAGGAGACCCAGTACTTC
J: TRBJ2-3; D: -; size: -; V: TRBV7-3; CDR3: CASSLSGVPRDTQYF; DNA: TGTGCCAGCAGCTTATCCGGGGTACCAAGGGATACGCAGTATTTT
J: TRBJ2-7; D: TRBD2; size: -; V: TRBV7-2; CDR3: CASNNGGAFAEQYF; DNA: TGTGCCAGCAACAACGGGGGGGCCTTCGCCGAGCAGTACTTC
J: TRBJ2-3; D: TRBD2; size: -; V: TRBV4-2; CDR3: CASSQKSTSGGADTQYF; DNA: TGTGCCAGCAGCCAAAAGTCCACTAGCGGGGGGGCAGATACGCAGTATTTT
J: TRBJ2-5; D: -; size: -; V: TRBV9; CDR3: CASSNTGALQETQYF; DNA: TGTGCCAGCAGCAATACGGGGGCCCTCCAAGAGACCCAGTACTTC
J: TRBJ2-5; D: TRBD2; size: -; V: TRBV10-3; CDR3: CAISRTSGGQETQYF; DNA: TGTGCCATCAGTCGGACTAGCGGGGGTCAAGAGACCCAGTACTTC
J: TRBJ2-7; D: -; size: -; V: TRBV7-9; CDR3: CASSPSQLEQYF; DNA: TGTGCCAGCAGCCCCAGCCAGCTCGAGCAGTACTTC
J: TRBJ2-7; D: -; size: -; V: TRBV28; CDR3: CASSFIVQFPTYEQYF; DNA: TGTGCCAGCAGTTTTATTGTTCAGTTTCCAACCTACGAGCAGTACTTC
J: TRBJ1-1; D: -; size: -; V: TRBV15; CDR3: CATSRGRGINTEAFF; DNA: TGTGCCACCAGCAGAGGCAGGGGAATCAACACTGAAGCTTTCTTT
J: TRBJ2-1; D: TRBD1; size: -; V: TRBV6-5; CDR3: CASSQTGGNEQFF; DNA: TGTGCCAGCAGCCAAACAGGGGGCAATGAGCAGTTCTTC
J: TRBJ1-1; D: -; size: once; V: TRBV25-1; CDR3: CASKRGVQDTEAFF; DNA: TGTGCCAGCAAGCGGGGTGTTCAGGACACTGAAGCTTTCTTT
J: TRBJ2-2; D: -; size: -; V: TRBV7-3; CDR3: CASSSNTGELFF; DNA: TGTGCCAGCAGCTCCAACACCGGGGAGCTGTTTTTT
J: TRBJ2-5; D: -; size: -; V: TRBV27; CDR3: CATRARYGAETQYF; DNA: TGTGCCACCCGTGCTAGATATGGGGCAGAGACCCAGTACTTC
J: TRBJ1-5; D: -; size: -; V: TRBV30; CDR3: CAWGEGLPNQPQHF; DNA: TGTGCCTGGGGGGAGGGGCTCCCGAATCAGCCCCAGCATTTT
J: TRBJ1-2; D: -; size: -; V: TRBV6-5; CDR3: CASSPDSLSYTF; DNA: TGTGCCAGCAGTCCGGACAGCCTAAGCTACACCTTC
J: TRBJ1-1; D: TRBD1; size: -; V: TRBV14; CDR3: CASSPWDSHGNTEAFF; DNA: TGTGCCAGCAGCCCTTGGGACAGCCATGGGAACACTGAAGCTTTCTTT
J: TRBJ2-1; D: -; size: few; V: TRBV7-3; CDR3: CASSLGLDSYNEQFF; DNA: TGTGCCAGCAGCTTGGGACTCGACTCCTACAATGAGCAGTTCTTC
J: TRBJ2-5; D: -; size: -; V: TRBV30; CDR3: CAWIRASQHLTLQETQYF; DNA: TGTGCCTGGATTAGGGCGTCGCAACACTTAACCTTACAAGAGACCCAGTACTTC
J: TRBJ1-2; D: -; size: -; V: TRBV25-1; CDR3: CASEPLRGGYGYTF; DNA: TGTGCCAGCGAGCCCCTCAGGGGCGGATATGGCTACACCTTC